Presented here are 30 T cell receptor beta chains from one specimen sequenced in a study of blood T cell repertoires in COVID-19. Repertoires were generated with immunoSEQ multiplex PCR, while TCRdb's copy carries only in-frame clones and drops some. Of about 78,000 clones listed, approximately 86% were seen once; the top ten hold roughly 5%. Sequences were obtained from peripheral blood. The receptor source for this set is a man aged 45-60 years with active or convalescent COVID-19.

J is TRBJ2-7 and V is TRBV12-5; the match to TRBD1 covers 9 bases. CDR1 is LGHNT and CDR2 is FRNRAP in the germline V gene. V shed 0 bases and J 7 bases; nucleotides not matched to a gene: 10. This CDR3 is built from 16 residues. CDR3 protein: CASGLVRRDRDLEQYF. The CDR3 DNA follows: TGTGCTAGTGGTTTGGTAAGAAGGGACAGGGATTTGGAGCAGTACTTC.

The chain has TRBV7-6 and TRBJ2-2, with TRBD1 as a possible D gene (6 bases). The length of the CDR3 is 13 residues. CDR1 is SGHVS and CDR2 is FNYEAQ in the germline V gene. The germline V and J ends were trimmed by 5 bases and 4 bases, with 8 bases remaining between them. For the CDR3, the DNA is TGTGCCAGCAGCCCCAGGGGCACCGGGGAGCTGTTTTTT. Protein sequence: CASSPRGTGELFF.

The chain carries TRBV5-4 and TRBJ1-6; the D gene is possibly TRBD1 (5 bases). Trimming cost V 0 bases and J 11 bases, with 9 bases left between them. Per germline, CDR1 SGHNT and CDR2 YYREEE (reference sequence). The CDR3 has 13 amino acids. The CDR3 nucleotides are TGTGCCAGCAGCTTGGACAGGTGGCCACCCCTCCACTTT. It yields the protein CASSLDRWPPLHF.

The gene calls are TRBV7-9 and TRBJ2-3; TRBD1 is a possible D gene (6 bases). V was shortened by 0 bases and J by 2 bases, with 18 bases between the two germline ends. The CDR3 is 18 residues long. Germline values: CDR1 SEHNR, CDR2 FQNEAQ (reference sequence). CDR3 protein: CASSLAGSRGRHTDTQYF. DNA of the CDR3: TGTGCCAGCAGCTTAGCAGGCTCCAGGGGAAGACACACAGATACGCAGTATTTT.

This clone was seen just once. The rearrangement links TRBV4-3 to TRBJ2-1; TRBD2 matches at 9 bases. CDR1 and CDR2 (germline): LGHNA, YSLEER. With V trimmed by 0 bases and J by 8 bases, 8 bases remained unmatched. There are 16 residues in the CDR3. In DNA, the CDR3 is TGCGCCAGCAGCCAAGACTGGGCGGGGGGGCGTTATGAGCAGTTCTTC. This codes for CASSQDWAGGRYEQFF.

This clone was detected a few times. The chain joins TRBV3-1 (or the pseudogene TRBV3-2) to TRBJ1-6; perhaps TRBD1 as D (6 bases). Germline CDR1 reads LGHDT; CDR2 reads YNNKEL (reference sequence). The CDR3 is 14 amino acids. The V gene lost 4 bases and the J gene lost 2 bases, with 6 bases spanning the gap. CDR3 region: CASSRTAYNSPLHF. For the CDR3, the DNA is TGTGCCAGCAGCCGGACAGCCTATAATTCACCCCTCCACTTT.

V is TRBV30 and J is TRBJ1-5; 11 positions match TRBD1. V lost 1 base to trimming and J lost 7 bases; unmatched junction nucleotides: 0. Germline CDR1 reads GTSNPN; CDR2 reads SVGIG (reference sequence). The CDR3 is 13 residues long. The CDR3 protein is CAWSGTGGQPQHF. As DNA, the CDR3 is TGTGCCTGGAGTGGGACAGGGGGCCAGCCCCAGCATTTT.

The genes are TRBV10-3 and TRBJ2-3; the D gene is possibly TRBD1 (6 bases). The CDR3 length is 15 residues. Trimming left V 4 bases short and J 0 bases short, with 11 bases between. Germline CDR1 and CDR2: ENHRY and SYGVKD. The CDR3 spells CAISAGQDSTDTQYF. Here the CDR3 DNA reads TGTGCCATCAGTGCGGGACAAGACAGCACAGATACGCAGTATTTT.

The CDR3 sequence: CASSPGTDFGKLFF. DNA for the CDR3: TGTGCCAGCAGCCCCGGGACAGACTTCGGAAAACTGTTTTTT. The V gene is TRBV28, the J gene TRBJ1-4; 7 bases are shared with TRBD1. J lost 10 bases, V lost 6 bases, and 11 bases had no gene match. Germline-derived CDR1 and CDR2 are MDHEN and SYDVKM. The CDR3 runs to 14 residues.

The rearrangement uses TRBV4-1 and TRBJ2-6; D is perhaps TRBD2 (5 bases). The V end was cut by 3 bases, the J end by 0 bases, with 12 bases between. Germline V gene sequence: CDR1 MGHRA, CDR2 YSYEKL. CDR3 length equals 17 residues. The chain's CDR3 is CASSQRRTNSGANVLTF. In DNA form, the CDR3 reads TGCGCCAGCAGCCAGAGGAGGACCAACTCTGGGGCCAACGTCCTGACTTTC.

The genes are TRBV21-1 and TRBJ2-7; TRBD1 was called by the table and not checked on the DNA. TRBV21-1 constitutes a pseudogene. This CDR3 has 13 amino acids. This CDR3 reads CASNPTGDYEQYV. The CDR3 nucleotides are TGTGCCAGCAACCCGACAGGGGATTACGAGCAGTACGTC.

V usage is TRBV7-2 and J usage is TRBJ2-3; D not certain. Trimming cost V 2 bases and J 3 bases, with 9 bases left between them. This CDR3 region has 14 residues. The germline CDR1 and CDR2 sequences are SGHTA and FQGNSA. CDR3 DNA: TGTGCCAGCAGCTTAAGAGTCGAGACAGATACGCAGTATTTT. Translating gives CASSLRVETDTQYF. Filled out from reference TRBV7-2 and TRBJ2-3, the complete variable domain reads GAGVSQSPSNKVTEKGKDVELRCDPISGHTALYWYRQSLGQGLEFLIYFQGNSAPDKSGLPSDRFSAERTGGSVSTLTIQRTQQEDSAVYLCASSLRVETDTQYFGPGTRLTVL.

This clone was detected only once. V usage is TRBV6-5 and J usage is TRBJ1-4; 9 positions match TRBD1. The CDR3 loop spans 14 amino acids. V dropped 9 bases and J dropped 4; count of bases not matched to a gene: 6. Looked up from germline, CDR1 is MNHEY and CDR2 is SVGAGI. CDR3 sequence (DNA): TGTGCCAGTAAACAGGGGGCCCTTAATGAAAAACTGTTTTTT. Translating gives CASKQGALNEKLFF.

The rearrangement links TRBV5-1 to TRBJ1-3; 8 bases map to TRBD1. This CDR3 spans 15 amino acids. CDR1 and CDR2 (germline): SGHRS, YFSETQ. Trimming removed 0 bases from V and 4 bases from J; junction bases left unmatched: 3. CDR3 in amino acids: CASSLAQGDGNTIYF. CDR3 DNA sequence: TGCGCCAGCAGCTTGGCACAGGGGGACGGAAACACCATATATTTT. Drawing the rest from reference TRBV5-1 and TRBJ1-3, the complete variable domain is KAGVTQTPRYLIKTRGQQVTLSCSPISGHRSVSWYQQTPGQGLQFLFEYFSETQRNKGNFPGRFSGRQFSNSRSEMNVSTLELGDSALYLCASSLAQGDGNTIYFGEGSWLTVV.

The gene calls are TRBV7-2 and TRBJ2-7; 7 positions match TRBD2. The CDR3 has 13 amino acids. With 4 bases clipped from V and 3 bases from J, the junction kept 3 bases outside the gene matches. Germline V gene sequence: CDR1 SGHTA, CDR2 FQGNSA. CDR3 amino acids: CASSSGLNYEQYF. CDR3 coding DNA: TGTGCCAGCAGCTCGGGACTAAACTACGAGCAGTACTTC. The variable domain in full, completed from reference TRBV7-2 and TRBJ2-7, reads GAGVSQSPSNKVTEKGKDVELRCDPISGHTALYWYRQSLGQGLEFLIYFQGNSAPDKSGLPSDRFSAERTGGSVSTLTIQRTQQEDSAVYLCASSSGLNYEQYFGPGTRLTVT.

The V and J genes are TRBV4-3 and TRBJ2-2; no firm D call. The CDR3 is 16 amino acids. Trimming removed 0 bases at V and 0 bases at J, with 8 bases between. In germline, CDR1 is LGHNA, CDR2 YSLEER. CDR3 sequence: CASSQDPKSNTGELFF. The CDR3 DNA reads as TGCGCCAGCAGCCAAGATCCCAAATCGAACACCGGGGAGCTGTTTTTT.

V and J are TRBV7-6 and TRBJ2-5; 10 positions match TRBD2. The V gene end was trimmed by 2 bases and the J gene end by 2 bases; junction bases not matched to a gene: 5. The CDR3 is 16 residues long. Germline CDR1 SGHVS, CDR2 FNYEAQ. DNA of the CDR3: TGTGCCAGCAGCTTACAGGCTAGCGGGGGACAAGAGACCCAGTACTTC. Translation gives CASSLQASGGQETQYF.

The V gene is TRBV6-1, the J gene TRBJ2-1; 7 nucleotides match TRBD2. Germline V lookup: CDR1 MNHNS, CDR2 SASEGT. V was clipped by 1 base and J by 7 bases; unmatched bases: 16. The CDR3 sequence is 18 residues long. CDR3 DNA: TGTGCCAGCAGTGAAGTGGGACTGGGACTACCAGGCAGGAATGAGCAGTTCTTC. This sequence encodes CASSEVGLGLPGRNEQFF.

This clone was observed a handful of times. The chain carries TRBV3-1 (or the pseudogene TRBV3-2) and TRBJ2-7; TRBD1 might be the D (5 bases). The CDR3 is made up of 13 amino acids. Germline CDR1 is LGHDT and CDR2 is YNNKEL (reference sequence). V lost 6 bases and J 2 bases, leaving 11 bases between the germline ends. DNA for the CDR3: TGTGCCAGCAGTAGGGCAGGGCCCTACGAGCAGTACTTC. Translating gives CASSRAGPYEQYF.

By sample fraction, this clone is large. Here the CDR3 reads CASSNGPGRYSNQPQHF. DNA of the CDR3: TGTGCCAGCAGTAATGGTCCAGGGCGGTATAGCAATCAGCCCCAGCATTTT. This chain joins TRBV27 and TRBJ1-5, with a tentative D call TRBD1 (5 bases). V was clipped by 5 bases and J by 0 bases, with 17 bases between them. CDR1 MNHEY and CDR2 SMNVEV come from the germline V gene (reference sequence). There are 17 residues in the CDR3.

The rearrangement joins TRBV23-1 to TRBJ2-3; D is possibly TRBD1 (6 bases). TRBV23-1 is flagged as an ORF with uncertain function. The CDR3 has 14 residues. Trimming cost V 3 bases and J 4 bases, with 11 bases left between them. The DNA of the CDR3 is TGCGCCAGCAGTCATTACAGGGTGTCAGATACGCAGTATTTT. Translation gives CASSHYRVSDTQYF.

This clone appeared a few times. Written as DNA, the CDR3 is TGCGCCAGCAGCAGGACAGGCCAGAACACTGAAGCTTTCTTT. Translation: CASSRTGQNTEAFF. This chain uses TRBV5-1 with TRBJ1-1, with 7 bases matching TRBD1. Looked up from germline, CDR1 is SGHRS and CDR2 is YFSETQ. After removal of 4 bases from V and 1 base from J, the junction contained 4 bases not matched to a gene. The CDR3 has 14 residues.

CDR3 sequence reads: CASRTGSNYEQYV. CDR3 DNA: TGTGCCAGCAGAACAGGCTCTAACTACGAGCAGTACGTC. The J gene is TRBJ2-7, the V gene TRBV12-1; TRBD1 was called by the table and not checked on the DNA. TRBV12-1 is a listed pseudogene. The CDR3 is 13 residues long.

The chain couples TRBV14 to TRBJ1-1; 7 bases fit TRBD1. Germline CDR1 reads SGHDN; CDR2 reads FVKESK. This CDR3 contains 16 residues. Germline trimming cut 3 bases from V and 1 base from J; bases unmatched to any gene: 8. This CDR3 is CASSHLGGTANTEAFF. Here the CDR3 DNA reads TGTGCCAGCAGCCACCTTGGGGGGACAGCGAACACTGAAGCTTTCTTT.

This chain connects TRBV19 to TRBJ2-2; D possibly corresponds to TRBD2 (5 bases). Germline V gives CDR1 LNHDA, CDR2 SQIVND (reference sequence). The CDR3 has 13 amino acids. V lost 2 bases and J lost 5, with 6 bases in between. The CDR3 bases are TGTGCCAGTAGTATATCGGGGACCGGGGAGCTGTTTTTT. Protein: CASSISGTGELFF.

This clone occurred a few times. The chain recombines TRBV18 with TRBJ2-7; 7 bases align to TRBD1. The CDR3 spans 15 residues. Germline CDR1 KGHSH, CDR2 LQKENI. Unmatched junction bases numbered 17, after V lost 8 bases and J lost 7 bases. In nucleotides, the CDR3 is TGTGCCAGCCGAGGACCGGGACAGCATTCGGGTGAGCAGTACTTC. This encodes CASRGPGQHSGEQYF.

V usage is TRBV20-1 and J usage is TRBJ2-3, with 9 bases that match TRBD2. The V gene end was trimmed by 5 bases and the J gene end by 3 bases; junction bases not matched to a gene: 6. The CDR3 runs to 14 residues. Germline CDR1 and CDR2: DFQATT and SNEGSKA (reference sequence). CDR3 region: CSAGVAGVTDTQYF. CDR3 sequence (DNA): TGCAGTGCTGGTGTAGCGGGGGTGACAGATACGCAGTATTTT.

V is TRBV19 and J is TRBJ1-2, with D hard to call. The CDR3 totals 13 residues. The V end lost 5 bases, the J end lost 3 bases, and 10 bases lay between the germline ends. Germline V lookup: CDR1 LNHDA, CDR2 SQIVND (reference sequence). CDR3 protein: CASSVPGDYGYTF. The CDR3 region has the DNA TGTGCCAGTAGTGTCCCAGGCGACTATGGCTACACCTTC.

The chain joins TRBV5-5 to TRBJ1-3; 7 bases line up with TRBD1. The V segment lost 2 bases and the J segment 0 bases; nucleotides outside the gene matches: 2. This CDR3 is built from 15 residues. The germline CDR1 and CDR2 sequences are SGHKS and YYEKEE (reference sequence). CDR3 sequence: CASSFGTVSGNTIYF. For the CDR3, the DNA is TGTGCCAGCAGCTTTGGGACAGTCTCTGGAAACACCATATATTTT.

J is TRBJ2-1 and V is TRBV9, with 8 positions matching TRBD2. Trimming cost V 0 bases and J 3 bases; bases outside gene matches: 11. In germline, CDR1 is SGDLS, CDR2 YYNGEE. This CDR3 has 18 residues. Written as DNA, the CDR3 is TGTGCCAGCAGCGTAGCTTCGGGGCGGGGGGAATACTACAATGAGCAGTTCTTC. Translated: CASSVASGRGEYYNEQFF. Full variable domain (remainder filled in from reference TRBV9 and TRBJ2-1): DSGVTQTPKHLITATGQRVTLRCSPRSGDLSVYWYQQSLDQGLQFLIQYYNGEERAKGNILERFSAQQFPDLHSELNLSSLELGDSALYFCASSVASGRGEYYNEQFFGPGTRLTVL.